The 20 T cell receptor beta chains below come from one sample, sequenced in a study of cytomegalovirus exposure and HLA in healthy donors. Assay used: immunoSEQ multiplex PCR; TCRdb lists only in-frame clones, some missing. The sample has roughly 150,000 clones; 80% to 90% are singletons. Sequencing input: PBMCs. The source is a young woman in good health and CMV-seronegative.

V gene TRBV19 combines with J gene TRBJ1-1; no clear D gene. V was cut by 3 bases and J by 1 base, with 3 bases left in between. This CDR3 contains 12 residues. Germline CDR1 reads LNHDA; CDR2 reads SQIVND (reference sequence). CDR3 DNA: TGTGCCAGTAGTATGAGGAACACTGAAGCTTTCTTT. It yields the protein CASSMRNTEAFF. The whole variable domain, remainder taken from reference TRBV19 and TRBJ1-1, is DGGITQSPKYLFRKEGQNVTLSCEQNLNHDAMYWYRQDPGQGLRLIYYSQIVNDFQKGDIAEGYSVSREKKESFPLTVTSAQKNPTAFYLCASSMRNTEAFFGQGTRLTVV.

The chain employs TRBV9 and TRBJ1-5; maybe TRBD1 (5 bases). The germline V gene encodes CDR1 SGDLS and CDR2 YYNGEE. Trimming left V 7 bases short and J 3 bases short, with 17 bases between. The CDR3 spans 15 residues. The CDR3 DNA follows: TGTGCCAGCGCCCGGGACTCAACATACAATCAGCCCCAGCATTTT. Amino acid sequence: CASARDSTYNQPQHF.

V and J are TRBV6-5 and TRBJ2-2, with D perhaps TRBD1 (5 bases). CDR1 MNHEY and CDR2 SVGAGI come from the germline V gene. Trimming shortened V by 4 bases and J by 6 bases, and 12 bases separated the two germline ends. The CDR3 spans 14 residues. The DNA for the CDR3 is TGTGCCAGCAGTTGGGGCCCATTACCCGGGGAGCTGTTTTTT. It encodes CASSWGPLPGELFF.

This clone showed up just a few times. This chain joins TRBV7-2 and TRBJ1-1; D is undetermined. V was trimmed by 5 bases and J by 3 bases, leaving 4 bases between them. This CDR3 is 11 amino acids long. Looked up from germline, CDR1 is SGHTA and CDR2 is FQGNSA. CDR3 in amino acids: CASSPYTEAFF. Written as DNA, the CDR3 is TGTGCCAGCAGCCCCTACACTGAAGCTTTCTTT. Full variable domain (rest looked up from reference TRBV7-2 and TRBJ1-1): GAGVSQSPSNKVTEKGKDVELRCDPISGHTALYWYRQSLGQGLEFLIYFQGNSAPDKSGLPSDRFSAERTGGSVSTLTIQRTQQEDSAVYLCASSPYTEAFFGQGTRLTVV.

This rearrangement joins TRBV25-1 to TRBJ2-5; 10 positions agree with TRBD1. This CDR3 spans 15 amino acids. Germline loops: CDR1 MGHDK, CDR2 SYGVNS. Trimming removed 3 bases from V and 7 bases from J; junction bases left unmatched: 8. The DNA of the CDR3 is TGTGCCAGCAGTGATCCGAGACAGGGGGCTTGGACCCAGTACTTC. Translated, it gives CASSDPRQGAWTQYF.

The CDR3 spells CASSAVLAPGMYEQYF. The CDR3 DNA is TGTGCCAGTAGTGCGGTACTAGCTCCAGGGATGTACGAGCAGTACTTC. The chain combines TRBV19 with TRBJ2-7; D perhaps matches TRBD2 (6 bases). The CDR3 contains 16 residues. CDR1 is LNHDA and CDR2 is SQIVND in the germline V gene (reference sequence). Trimming took 5 bases from V and 4 from J, leaving 21 bases between them.

This sequence joins TRBV6-1 and TRBJ2-1; 9 bases map to TRBD1. The trim removed 6 bases at V and 6 bases at J, leaving 9 bases unmatched. This CDR3 has 15 residues. Germline CDR1 is MNHNS and CDR2 is SASEGT. CDR3 nucleotides: TGTGCCAGCAGATATACAGGGGGCGCAGCCAATGAGCAGTTCTTC. This gives the protein CASRYTGGAANEQFF.

The chain joins TRBV12-5 to TRBJ1-2; 11 bases align to TRBD1. CDR3 length: 16 residues. The trim removed 1 base at V and 7 bases at J, leaving 8 bases unmatched. Germline CDR1 and CDR2: LGHNT and FRNRAP. The CDR3 DNA sequence: TGTGCTAGTGGTTTGGCCCCCCCGGGACAGGGGGTTGGCTACACCTTC. Its protein is CASGLAPPGQGVGYTF.

CDR3 sequence (DNA): TGTGCCAGCACCGACTCTAGCGGGAGACTCAATGAGCAGTTCTTC. Its protein product is CASTDSSGRLNEQFF. The chain employs TRBV2 and TRBJ2-1, with 10 bases aligning to TRBD2. The CDR3 length is 15 residues. Losses at the gene ends were 7 bases for V and 6 bases for J; bases not matched to a gene: 9. CDR1 SNHLY and CDR2 FYNNEI come from the germline V gene.

This clone came up once. This chain's CDR3 is CASSFYGSDQYF. The CDR3 nucleotides are TGTGCCAGCAGCTTTTACGGGTCGGACCAGTACTTC. This chain joins TRBV7-2 and TRBJ2-5; D ambiguous. Trimming removed 3 bases at V and 10 bases at J, with 12 bases between. Germline CDR1 and CDR2: SGHTA and FQGNSA. This CDR3 spans 12 amino acids.

The V gene is TRBV2, the J gene TRBJ1-4; possible D gene TRBD1, 6 bases. Deletions cut 3 bases from V and 4 bases from J, with 9 bases between. Germline values: CDR1 SNHLY, CDR2 FYNNEI. CDR3 length equals 14 residues. CDR3 nucleotide sequence: TGTGCCAGCAGTGAGGGCAGGGGTAATGAAAAACTGTTTTTT. Protein: CASSEGRGNEKLFF.

This chain connects TRBV6-6 to TRBJ2-3; D is possibly TRBD2 (6 bases). CDR3 length equals 15 residues. The V gene's germline CDR1 is MNHNY and CDR2 SVGAGI (reference sequence). Trimming cost V 3 bases and J 1 base, with 11 bases left between them. The CDR3 nucleotides read TGTGCCAGCAGTTATGGCGGGATTGGCACAGATACGCAGTATTTT. Amino acids: CASSYGGIGTDTQYF.

The chain combines TRBV18 with TRBJ1-1; 9 nucleotides agree with TRBD1. Per the germline V gene, CDR1 is KGHSH and CDR2 is LQKENI. There are 20 residues in the CDR3. Trimming took 0 bases from V and 0 from J; bases not matched to a gene: 14. The DNA of the CDR3 is TGTGCCAGCTCACCACCGAATTCCGGGACAGGGACCTCCATGAACACTGAAGCTTTCTTT. Its protein is CASSPPNSGTGTSMNTEAFF.

The chain joins TRBV4-1 to TRBJ1-2; possible D gene TRBD1, 5 bases. Germline CDR1 reads MGHRA; CDR2 reads YSYEKL. V dropped 2 bases and J dropped 4 bases, with 14 bases sitting between them. The length of the CDR3 is 15 residues. The CDR3 DNA reads as TGCGCCAGCAGCCAAAGCCTACAGGCCTCCTATGGCTACACCTTC. Translating it yields CASSQSLQASYGYTF.

The chain recombines TRBV9 with TRBJ1-3; D may be TRBD1 (5 bases). The CDR3 is made up of 17 amino acids. Germline V CDR1 and CDR2: SGDLS, YYNGEE. The ends were cut back, 4 bases at V and 3 bases at J, with 20 bases in the middle. CDR3 residues: CASSQGLSGGVGNTIYF. CDR3 in DNA: TGTGCCAGCAGCCAAGGTTTATCGGGAGGGGTTGGAAACACCATATATTTT.

The rearrangement links TRBV5-8 to TRBJ1-5; maybe TRBD1 (5 bases). Germline V CDR1 and CDR2: SGHTS, YDEGEE. There are 14 residues in the CDR3. Deletions cut 4 bases from V and 3 bases from J, with 11 bases between. DNA for the CDR3: TGTGCCAGCAGCCTTGACAGACCCAATCAGCCCCAGCATTTT. Protein sequence: CASSLDRPNQPQHF.

This chain connects TRBV7-2 to TRBJ2-7; no firm D call. Trimming removed 5 bases at V and 1 base at J, with 12 bases between. This CDR3 spans 14 amino acids. From germline, CDR1 is SGHTA and CDR2 FQGNSA. The CDR3 is CASSRASESYEQYF. CDR3 DNA sequence: TGTGCCAGCAGCCGTGCGAGCGAATCCTACGAGCAGTACTTC.

The CDR3 DNA is TGCGCCAGCAGCCGAGCCGGGGGGGGTATGCTCACTGAAGCTTTCTTT. It specifies CASSRAGGGMLTEAFF. This sequence joins TRBV4-1 and TRBJ1-1; TRBD1 is a possible D gene (5 bases). CDR3 length equals 16 residues. The germline V gene encodes CDR1 MGHRA and CDR2 YSYEKL. V was cut by 4 bases and J by 4 bases, with 19 bases left in between.

The rearrangement uses TRBV29-1 and TRBJ2-6; no reliable D call. Per germline, CDR1 SQVTM and CDR2 ANQGSEA. The ends were cut back, 6 bases at V and 1 base at J, with 13 bases in the middle. The length of the CDR3 is 15 residues. CDR3 nucleotide sequence: TGCAGCGTCACCGTCGTGCGATCTGGGGCCAACGTCCTGACTTTC. Its protein is CSVTVVRSGANVLTF.

V usage is TRBV4-1 and J usage is TRBJ1-2; D remains unclear. CDR3 length: 15 residues. CDR1 and CDR2 from the germline V gene are MGHRA and YSYEKL. V lost 1 base and J lost 6, with 15 bases in between. DNA for the CDR3: TGCGCCAGCAGCCAAGGAGTTTCAGGTTACGATGGCTACACCTTC. Protein: CASSQGVSGYDGYTF.